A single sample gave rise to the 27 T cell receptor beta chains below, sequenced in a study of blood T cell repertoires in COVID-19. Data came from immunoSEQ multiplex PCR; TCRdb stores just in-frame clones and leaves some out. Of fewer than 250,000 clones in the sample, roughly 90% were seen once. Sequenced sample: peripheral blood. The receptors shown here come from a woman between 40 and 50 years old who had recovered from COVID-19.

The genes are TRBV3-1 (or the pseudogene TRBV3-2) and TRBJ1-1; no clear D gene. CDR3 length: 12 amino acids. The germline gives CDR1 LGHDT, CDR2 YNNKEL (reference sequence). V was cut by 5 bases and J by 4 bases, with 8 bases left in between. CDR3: CASSSRVTEAFF. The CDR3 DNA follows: TGTGCCAGCAGCTCTCGGGTCACTGAAGCTTTCTTT.

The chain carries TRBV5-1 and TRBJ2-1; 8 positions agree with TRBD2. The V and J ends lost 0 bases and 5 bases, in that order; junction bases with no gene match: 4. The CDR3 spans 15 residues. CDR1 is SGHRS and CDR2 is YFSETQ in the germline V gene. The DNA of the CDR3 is TGCGCCAGCAGCTTGGGGCTAGCGGGCAACAATGAGCAGTTCTTC. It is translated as CASSLGLAGNNEQFF.

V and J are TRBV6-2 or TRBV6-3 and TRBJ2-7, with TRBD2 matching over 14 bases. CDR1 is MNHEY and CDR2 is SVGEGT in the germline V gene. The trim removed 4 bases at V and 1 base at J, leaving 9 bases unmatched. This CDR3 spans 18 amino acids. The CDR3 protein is CASSSGLAGVLVSYEQYF. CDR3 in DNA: TGTGCCAGCAGTTCGGGACTAGCGGGAGTTCTAGTATCCTACGAGCAGTACTTC.

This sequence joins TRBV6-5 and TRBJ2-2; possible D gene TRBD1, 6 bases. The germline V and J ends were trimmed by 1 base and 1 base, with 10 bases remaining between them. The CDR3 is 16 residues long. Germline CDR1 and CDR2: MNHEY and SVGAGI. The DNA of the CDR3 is TGTGCCAGCAGTTACTTCCAGGGACAGAACACCGGGGAGCTGTTTTTT. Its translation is CASSYFQGQNTGELFF.

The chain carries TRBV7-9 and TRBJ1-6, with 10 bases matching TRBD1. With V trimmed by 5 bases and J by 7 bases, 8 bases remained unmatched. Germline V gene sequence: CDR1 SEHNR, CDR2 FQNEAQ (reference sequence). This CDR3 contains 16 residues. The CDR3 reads CASSRGPGQGNSPLHF. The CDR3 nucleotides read TGTGCCAGCAGCCGTGGACCGGGACAGGGGAATTCACCCCTCCACTTT.

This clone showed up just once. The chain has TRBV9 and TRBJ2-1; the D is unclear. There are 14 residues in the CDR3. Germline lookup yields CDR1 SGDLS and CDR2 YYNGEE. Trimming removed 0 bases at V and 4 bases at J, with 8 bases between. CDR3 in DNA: TGTGCCAGCAGCGTAGCTCCCGGGTACAATGAGCAGTTCTTC. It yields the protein CASSVAPGYNEQFF.

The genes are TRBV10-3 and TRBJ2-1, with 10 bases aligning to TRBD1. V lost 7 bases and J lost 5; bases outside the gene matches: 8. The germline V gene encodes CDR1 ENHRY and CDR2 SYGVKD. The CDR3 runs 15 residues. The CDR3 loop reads CAIKRTGQGDNEQFF. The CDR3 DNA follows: TGTGCCATCAAGAGGACCGGACAGGGGGACAATGAGCAGTTCTTC.

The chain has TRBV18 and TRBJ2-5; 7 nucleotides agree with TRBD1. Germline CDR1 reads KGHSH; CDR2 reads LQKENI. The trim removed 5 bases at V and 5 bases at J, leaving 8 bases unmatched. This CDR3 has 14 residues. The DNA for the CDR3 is TGTGCCAGCTCAACCATACAGGGGACGGAGACCCAGTACTTC. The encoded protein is CASSTIQGTETQYF. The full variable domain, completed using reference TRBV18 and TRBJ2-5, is NAGVMQNPRHLVRRRGQEARLRCSPMKGHSHVYWYRQLPEEGLKFMVYLQKENIIDESGMPKERFSAEFPKEGPSILRIQQVVRGDSAAYFCASSTIQGTETQYFGPGTRLLVL.

CDR3 loop: CASSPPGAAYGYTF. The CDR3 nucleotides read TGTGCCAGCTCACCGCCAGGGGCGGCCTATGGCTACACCTTC. This chain joins TRBV18 and TRBJ1-2; TRBD1 is a possible D gene (6 bases). This CDR3 region has 14 residues. V was shortened by 3 bases and J by 4 bases, with 12 bases between the two germline ends. The germline CDR1 and CDR2 sequences are KGHSH and LQKENI.

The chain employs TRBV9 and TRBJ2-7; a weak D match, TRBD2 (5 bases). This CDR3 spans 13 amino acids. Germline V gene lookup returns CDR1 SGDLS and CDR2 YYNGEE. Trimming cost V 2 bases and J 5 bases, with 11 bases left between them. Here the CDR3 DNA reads TGTGCCAGCAGCGTGGGGAGTACTAACGAGCAGTACTTC. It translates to CASSVGSTNEQYF.

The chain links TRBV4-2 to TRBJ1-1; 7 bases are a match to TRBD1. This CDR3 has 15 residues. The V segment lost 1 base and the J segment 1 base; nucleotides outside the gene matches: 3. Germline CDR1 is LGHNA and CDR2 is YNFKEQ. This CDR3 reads CASSQVGTANTEAFF. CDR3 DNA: TGTGCCAGCAGCCAAGTGGGGACAGCGAACACTGAAGCTTTCTTT.

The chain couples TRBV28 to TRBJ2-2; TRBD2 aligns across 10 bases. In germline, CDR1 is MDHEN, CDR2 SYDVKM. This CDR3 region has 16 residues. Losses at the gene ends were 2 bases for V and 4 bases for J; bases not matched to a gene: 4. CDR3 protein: CASSLLAGVITGELFF. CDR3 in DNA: TGTGCCAGCAGTTTACTAGCGGGAGTGATCACCGGGGAGCTGTTTTTT.

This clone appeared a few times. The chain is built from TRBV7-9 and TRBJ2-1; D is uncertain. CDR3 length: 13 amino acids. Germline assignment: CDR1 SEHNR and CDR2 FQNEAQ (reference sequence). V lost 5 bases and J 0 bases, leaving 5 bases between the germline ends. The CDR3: CASSPSSYNEQFF. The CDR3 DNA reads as TGTGCCAGCAGCCCGAGCTCCTACAATGAGCAGTTCTTC.

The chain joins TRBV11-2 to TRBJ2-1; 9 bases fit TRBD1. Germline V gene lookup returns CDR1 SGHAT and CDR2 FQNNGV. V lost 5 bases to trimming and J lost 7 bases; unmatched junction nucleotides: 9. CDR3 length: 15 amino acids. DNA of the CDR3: TGTGCCAGCAGCCTTTTCGGGGACAGGGAGAATGAGCAGTTCTTC. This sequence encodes CASSLFGDRENEQFF.

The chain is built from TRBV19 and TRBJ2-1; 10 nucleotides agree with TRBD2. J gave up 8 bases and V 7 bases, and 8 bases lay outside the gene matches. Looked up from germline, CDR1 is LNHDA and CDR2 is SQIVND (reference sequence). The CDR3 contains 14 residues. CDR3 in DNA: TGTGCCAGTAAAGGACTAGCGGCGAGGGATGAGCAGTTCTTC. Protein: CASKGLAARDEQFF. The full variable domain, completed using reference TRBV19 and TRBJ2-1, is DGGITQSPKYLFRKEGQNVTLSCEQNLNHDAMYWYRQDPGQGLRLIYYSQIVNDFQKGDIAEGYSVSREKKESFPLTVTSAQKNPTAFYLCASKGLAARDEQFFGPGTRLTVL.

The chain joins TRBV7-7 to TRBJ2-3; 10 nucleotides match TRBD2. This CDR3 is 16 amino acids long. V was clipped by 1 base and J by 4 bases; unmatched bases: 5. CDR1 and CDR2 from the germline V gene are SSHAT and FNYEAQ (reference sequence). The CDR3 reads CASSLGGAGGADTQYF. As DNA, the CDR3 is TGTGCCAGCAGCTTAGGTGGAGCGGGAGGGGCAGATACGCAGTATTTT.

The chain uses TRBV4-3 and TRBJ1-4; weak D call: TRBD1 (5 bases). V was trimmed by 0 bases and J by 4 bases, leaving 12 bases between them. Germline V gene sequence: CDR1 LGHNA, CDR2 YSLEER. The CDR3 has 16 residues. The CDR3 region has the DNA TGCGCCAGCAGCCAAGATCATCGGGGGTTTAATGAAAAACTGTTTTTT. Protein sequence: CASSQDHRGFNEKLFF.

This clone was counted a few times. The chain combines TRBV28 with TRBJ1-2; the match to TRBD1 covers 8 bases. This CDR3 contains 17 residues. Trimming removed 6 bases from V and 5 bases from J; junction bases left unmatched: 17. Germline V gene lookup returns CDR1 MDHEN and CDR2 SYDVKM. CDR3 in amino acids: CASSYGLQGAAAYGYTF. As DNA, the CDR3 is TGTGCCAGCAGCTACGGCCTCCAGGGGGCCGCTGCATATGGCTACACCTTC.

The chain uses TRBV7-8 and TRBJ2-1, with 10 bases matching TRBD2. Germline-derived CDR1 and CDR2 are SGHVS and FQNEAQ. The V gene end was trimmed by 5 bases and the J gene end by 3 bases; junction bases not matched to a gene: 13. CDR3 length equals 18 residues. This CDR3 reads CASSTDGTSAHYYNEQFF. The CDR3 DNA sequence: TGTGCCAGCAGCACCGACGGGACTAGCGCTCACTACTACAATGAGCAGTTCTTC.

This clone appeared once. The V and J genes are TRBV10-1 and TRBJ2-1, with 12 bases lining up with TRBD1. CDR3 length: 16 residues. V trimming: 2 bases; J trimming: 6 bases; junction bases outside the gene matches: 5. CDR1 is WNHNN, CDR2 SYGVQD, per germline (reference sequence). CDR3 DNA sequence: TGCGCCAGCAGTGAGCGCCGGGACAGGGGGCTCAATGAGCAGTTCTTC. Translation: CASSERRDRGLNEQFF.

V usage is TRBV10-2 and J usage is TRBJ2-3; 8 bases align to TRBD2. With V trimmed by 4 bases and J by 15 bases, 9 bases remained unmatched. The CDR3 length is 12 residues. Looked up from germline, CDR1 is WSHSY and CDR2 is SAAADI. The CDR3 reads CASSGLARREYF. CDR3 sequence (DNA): TGCGCCAGCAGTGGACTAGCGAGAAGGGAATATTTT.

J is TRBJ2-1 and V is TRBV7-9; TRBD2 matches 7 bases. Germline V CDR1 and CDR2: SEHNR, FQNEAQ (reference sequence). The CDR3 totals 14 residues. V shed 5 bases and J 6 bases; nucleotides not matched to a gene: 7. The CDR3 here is CASSPPGRGNEQFF. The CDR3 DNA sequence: TGTGCCAGCAGCCCACCGGGGAGGGGCAATGAGCAGTTCTTC. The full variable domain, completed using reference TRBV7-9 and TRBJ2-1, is DTGVSQNPRHKITKRGQNVTFRCDPISEHNRLYWYRQTLGQGPEFLTYFQNEAQLEKSRLLSDRFSAERPKGSFSTLEIQRTEQGDSAMYLCASSPPGRGNEQFFGPGTRLTVL.

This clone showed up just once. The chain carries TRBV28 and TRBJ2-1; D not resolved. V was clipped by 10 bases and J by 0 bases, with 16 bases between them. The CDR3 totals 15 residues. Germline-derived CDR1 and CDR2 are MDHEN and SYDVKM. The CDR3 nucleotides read TGTGCCATCTCCCCCCTTCGGAGCTCCTACAATGAGCAGTTCTTC. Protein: CAISPLRSSYNEQFF. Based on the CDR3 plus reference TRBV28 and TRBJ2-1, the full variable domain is DVKVTQSSRYLVKRTGEKVFLECVQDMDHENMFWYRQDPGLGLRLIYFSYDVKMKEKGDIPEGYSVSREKKERFSLILESASTNQTSMYLCAISPLRSSYNEQFFGPGTRLTVL.

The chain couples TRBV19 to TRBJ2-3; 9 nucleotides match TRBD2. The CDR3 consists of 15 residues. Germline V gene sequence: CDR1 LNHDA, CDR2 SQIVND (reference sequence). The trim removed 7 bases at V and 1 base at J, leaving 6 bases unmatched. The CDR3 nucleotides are TGTGCCAGTAATAGCGGGAGAGGGGGCACAGATACGCAGTATTTT. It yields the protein CASNSGRGGTDTQYF.

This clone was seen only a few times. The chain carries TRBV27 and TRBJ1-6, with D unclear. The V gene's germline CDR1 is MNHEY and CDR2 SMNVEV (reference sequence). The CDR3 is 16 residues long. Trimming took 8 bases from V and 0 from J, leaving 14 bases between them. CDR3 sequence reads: CASGTQTSSYNSPLHF. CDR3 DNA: TGTGCCAGCGGAACCCAAACTAGCTCCTATAATTCACCCCTCCACTTT.

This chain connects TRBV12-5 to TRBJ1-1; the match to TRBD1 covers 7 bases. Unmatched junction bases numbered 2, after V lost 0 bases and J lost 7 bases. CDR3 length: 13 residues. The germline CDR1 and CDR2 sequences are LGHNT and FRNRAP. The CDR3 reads CASGLVGGGEAFF. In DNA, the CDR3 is TGTGCTAGTGGTTTGGTAGGGGGCGGTGAAGCTTTCTTT.

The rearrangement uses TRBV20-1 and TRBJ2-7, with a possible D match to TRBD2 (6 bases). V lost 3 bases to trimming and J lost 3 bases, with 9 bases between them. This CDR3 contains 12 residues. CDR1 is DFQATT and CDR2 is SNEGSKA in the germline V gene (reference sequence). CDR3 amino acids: CSASPGSYEQYF. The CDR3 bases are TGCAGTGCTAGTCCCGGGAGCTACGAGCAGTACTTC.